This T cell receptor beta chain was sequenced during a study of type 1 regulatory T cells. Study-wide context: T-allo10 is a Tr1-enriched, alloantigen-specific CD4 T cell product made in vitro. Broader study findings: Compared with non-Tr1 cells, Tr1 cells showed a narrower TCR repertoire.

Each CDR3 protein is one row after TCRdb ran MiXCR on the reads. The sample has roughly 40,000 distinct CDR3 sequences, less than 15% seen once. This clonotype was recorded at least ten times. Antigen: not known. The sample consisted of cultured non-Tr1 T cells, either the whole culture or a sorted T cell fraction (not recorded which). The origin of this receptor is a human donor in good health.

CDR3 coding DNA: TGTGCCAGCAGCTTAATGGGGGCCGCGAACACTGAAGCTTTCTTT. Translated, it gives CASSLMGAANTEAFF. The V and J genes are TRBV7-2 and TRBJ1-1, with D tentatively TRBD1 (6 bases). V lost 2 bases, J lost 1 base, and 11 bases lay in between. CDR1 and CDR2 from the germline V gene are SGHTA and FQGNSA. The length of the CDR3 is 15 residues.